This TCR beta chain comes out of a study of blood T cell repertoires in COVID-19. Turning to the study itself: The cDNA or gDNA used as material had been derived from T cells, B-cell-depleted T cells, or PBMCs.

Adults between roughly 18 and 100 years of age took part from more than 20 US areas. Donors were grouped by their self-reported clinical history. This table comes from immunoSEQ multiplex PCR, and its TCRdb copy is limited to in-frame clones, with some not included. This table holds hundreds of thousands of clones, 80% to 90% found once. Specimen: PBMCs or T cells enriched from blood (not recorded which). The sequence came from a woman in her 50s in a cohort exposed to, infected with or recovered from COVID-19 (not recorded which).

This CDR3 is CASSQWDSMNTEAFF. The CDR3 nucleotides read TGTGCCAGCAGCCAATGGGACAGCATGAACACTGAAGCTTTCTTT. The chain uses TRBV3-1 (or the pseudogene TRBV3-2) and TRBJ1-1, with 7 bases lining up with TRBD1. The junction had 3 bases not matched to a gene; V was cut back by 2 bases and J by 0 bases. This CDR3 spans 15 amino acids. CDR1 is LGHDT and CDR2 is YNNKEL in the germline V gene (reference sequence).